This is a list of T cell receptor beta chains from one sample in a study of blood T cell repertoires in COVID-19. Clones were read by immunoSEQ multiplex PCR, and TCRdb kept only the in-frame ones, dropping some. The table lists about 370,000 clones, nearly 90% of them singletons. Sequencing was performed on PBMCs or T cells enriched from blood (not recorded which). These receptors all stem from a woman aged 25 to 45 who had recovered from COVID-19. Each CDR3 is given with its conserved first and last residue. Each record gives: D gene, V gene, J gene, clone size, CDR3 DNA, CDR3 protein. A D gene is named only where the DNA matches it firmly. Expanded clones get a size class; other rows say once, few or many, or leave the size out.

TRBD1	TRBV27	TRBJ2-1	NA	TGTGCCAGCAGCACCGATCCCGGGGGGACAGGGGTTCCTCACAATGAGCAGTTCTTC	CASSTDPGGTGVPHNEQFF
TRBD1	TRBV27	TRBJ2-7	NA	TGTGCCAGCAGATCACTGGGACAGGGCTACGAGCAGTACTTC	CASRSLGQGYEQYF
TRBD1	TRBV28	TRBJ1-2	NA	TGTGCCAGCAGGCCAAGCCACAGGGGTGGCTACACCTTC	CASRPSHRGGYTF
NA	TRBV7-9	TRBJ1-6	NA	TGTGCCAGCAGCTTCAATAATTCACCCCTCCACTTT	CASSFNNSPLHF
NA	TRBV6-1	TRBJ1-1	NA	TGTGCCAGCAGTGACAGGGAAGCTTTCTTT	CASSDREAFF
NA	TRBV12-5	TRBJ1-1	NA	TGTGCTAGTGGTTTGGGATCAGACAGTCTGAACACTGAAGCTTTCTTT	CASGLGSDSLNTEAFF
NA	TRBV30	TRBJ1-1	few	TGTGCCTGGACCCACAGGGTCGATGGAGAAGCTTTCTTT	CAWTHRVDGEAFF
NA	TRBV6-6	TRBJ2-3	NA	TGTGCCAGCAGAACTACTTTCACAGATACGCAGTATTTT	CASRTTFTDTQYF
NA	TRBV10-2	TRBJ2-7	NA	TGCGCCAGTCACCCTAGATCACGCTACTACGAGCAGTACTTC	CASHPRSRYYEQYF
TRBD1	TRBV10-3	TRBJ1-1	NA	TGTGCCATCAGTGAGCAAGCCCCACAGGGGCCCACTGAAGCTTTCTTT	CAISEQAPQGPTEAFF
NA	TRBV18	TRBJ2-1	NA	TGTGCCAGCTCACGCCCAGGATATGAGCAGTTCTTC	CASSRPGYEQFF
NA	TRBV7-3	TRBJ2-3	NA	TGTGCCAGCAGCCGATACGCCGGGAAGACTAGCACAGATACGCAGTATTTT	CASSRYAGKTSTDTQYF
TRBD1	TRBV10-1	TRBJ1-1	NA	TGCGCCAGCAGTGGGACAGGGGAGAACACTGAAGCTTTCTTT	CASSGTGENTEAFF
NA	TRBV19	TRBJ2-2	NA	TGTGCCAGTAGTATCCGGGGGAGAGGTCGGACCGGGGAGCTGTTTTTT	CASSIRGRGRTGELFF
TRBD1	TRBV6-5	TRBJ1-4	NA	TGTGCCAGCAGTTACTCAGGGGGCTTCGATGAAAAACTGTTTTTT	CASSYSGGFDEKLFF
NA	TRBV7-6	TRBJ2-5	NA	TGTGCCAGCAGCTTTACATCTCAAGAGACCCAGTACTTC	CASSFTSQETQYF
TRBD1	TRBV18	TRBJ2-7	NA	TGTGCCAGCTCACGCGACAGGGCGAGCTCCTACGAGCAGTACTTC	CASSRDRASSYEQYF
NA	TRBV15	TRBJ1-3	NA	TGTGCCACCAGCAGAGACCTGCCACCAGACACCATATATTTT	CATSRDLPPDTIYF
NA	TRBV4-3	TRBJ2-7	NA	TGCGCCAGCAGCCAAGGATATCAGGCGATCTACGAGCAGTACTTC	CASSQGYQAIYEQYF
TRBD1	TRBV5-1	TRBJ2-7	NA	TGCGCCAGCAGGGAACAGGGGGCGCGAGTATACGAGCAGTACTTC	CASREQGARVYEQYF
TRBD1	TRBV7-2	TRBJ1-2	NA	TGTGCCAGCAGCTTAGCCTTGGGACAGGGCTACACCTTC	CASSLALGQGYTF
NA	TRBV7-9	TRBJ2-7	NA	TGTGCCAGCAGCTTAGCGCATACTGGCGAGCAGTACTTC	CASSLAHTGEQYF
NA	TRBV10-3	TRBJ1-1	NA	TGTGCCACAGGTCAGGGGCCATTGAACACTGAAGCTTTCTTT	CATGQGPLNTEAFF
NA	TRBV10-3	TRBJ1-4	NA	TGTGCCATCAGTGGGGAGGGCTCTTCGGGGGAAAAACTGTTTTTT	CAISGEGSSGEKLFF
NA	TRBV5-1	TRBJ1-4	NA	TGCGCCAGCAGCTTGGATACAAATAATGAAAAACTGTTTTTT	CASSLDTNNEKLFF
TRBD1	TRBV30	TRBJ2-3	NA	TGTGCCTTGGGACAGGGGGACGCAGATACGCAGTATTTT	CALGQGDADTQYF
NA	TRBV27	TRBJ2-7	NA	TGTGCCAGCAGGGAACTAGCCCCCCTTAGGGAGCAGTACTTC	CASRELAPLREQYF
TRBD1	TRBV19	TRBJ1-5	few	TGTGCCACCAACACCCGGGACAGGGGGCTAGGGCAGCCCCAGCATTTT	CATNTRDRGLGQPQHF
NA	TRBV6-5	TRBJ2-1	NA	TGTGCCAGCAGTCAAACAGGGTTAGTCAATGAGCAGTTCTTC	CASSQTGLVNEQFF
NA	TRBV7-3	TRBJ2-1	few	TGTGCCAGCAGTTTTAGCGGAAGCTCCTACAATGAGCAGTTCTTC	CASSFSGSSYNEQFF
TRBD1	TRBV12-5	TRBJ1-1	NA	TGTGCTAGTATTACAGGGGGCTGGCACACTGAAGCTTTCTTT	CASITGGWHTEAFF
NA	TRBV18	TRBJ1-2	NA	TGTGCCAGCTCACCACCTGACTTCGACAGCCGGATTCGGCGAGGCTACACCTTC	CASSPPDFDSRIRRGYTF
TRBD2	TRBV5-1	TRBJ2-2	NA	TGCGCCAGCAGCTTGGGTAGCGGGGGGAAGAACACCGGGGAGCTGTTTTTT	CASSLGSGGKNTGELFF
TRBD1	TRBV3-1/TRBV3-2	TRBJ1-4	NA	TGTGCCAGCAGCAACAACAGGGGGCATAGTGAAAAACTGTTTTTT	CASSNNRGHSEKLFF
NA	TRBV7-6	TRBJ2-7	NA	TGTGCCAGCAGCCCTAGGGGTTACGAGCAGTACTTC	CASSPRGYEQYF
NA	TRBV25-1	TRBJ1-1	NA	TGTGCCAGCAGGCTGGGGGGGGTGAACACTGAAGCTTTCTTT	CASRLGGVNTEAFF
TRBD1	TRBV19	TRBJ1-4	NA	TGTGCCAGTATGCCCAGGACAGGGGGACAACTGTTTTTT	CASMPRTGGQLFF